This T cell receptor (beta chain) comes out of a study of blood T cell repertoires in COVID-19. Germline CDR1 reads KGHSH; CDR2 reads LQKENI. With 0 bases removed from V and 7 bases from J, the gap between germline ends came to 16 bases. There are 15 residues in the CDR3. This clone showed up just a few times. The table came from immunoSEQ multiplex PCR; TCRdb's copy has only in-frame clones and leaves some out. The table lists roughly 200,000 clones, around nine tenths of them singletons, with approximately 6.2% in the top ten. The TCR originated in a man aged 55 to 70 who had recovered from COVID-19. The sequenced sample was peripheral blood. The genes are TRBV18 and TRBJ2-7; unclear D gene. The CDR3 sequence: CASSPPMLAKREQYF. The CDR3 DNA follows: TGTGCCAGCTCACCACCCATGCTGGCAAAGAGGGAGCAGTACTTC.